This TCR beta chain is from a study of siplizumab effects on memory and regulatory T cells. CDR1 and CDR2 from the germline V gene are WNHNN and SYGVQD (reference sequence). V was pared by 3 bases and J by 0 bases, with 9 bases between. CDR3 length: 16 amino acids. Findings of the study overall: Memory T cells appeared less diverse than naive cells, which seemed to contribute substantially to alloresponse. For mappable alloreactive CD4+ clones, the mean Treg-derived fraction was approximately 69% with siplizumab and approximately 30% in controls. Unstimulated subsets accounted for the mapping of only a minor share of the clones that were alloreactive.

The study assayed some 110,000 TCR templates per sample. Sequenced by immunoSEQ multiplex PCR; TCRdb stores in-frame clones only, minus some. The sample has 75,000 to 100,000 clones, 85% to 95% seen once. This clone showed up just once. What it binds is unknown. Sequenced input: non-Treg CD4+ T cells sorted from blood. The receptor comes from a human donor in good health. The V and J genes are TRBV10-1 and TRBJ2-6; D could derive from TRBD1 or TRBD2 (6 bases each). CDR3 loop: CASSDGGGSGANVLTF. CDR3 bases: TGCGCCAGCAGTGACGGAGGGGGCTCTGGGGCCAACGTCCTGACTTTC.